The 21 T cell receptor beta chains below all came from one sample that was sequenced in a study of cytotoxic CD8 clonotypes in ibrutinib-treated CLL. The method was immunoSEQ multiplex PCR; TCRdb's version includes in-frame clones alone and lacks a portion of them. The data show more than 110,000 clones, over 75% seen once. The material sequenced was PBMCs, taken after 36 months of ibrutinib treatment. All receptors come from a human donor with chronic lymphocytic leukemia.

V and J are TRBV28 and TRBJ2-5, with TRBD1 identical over 9 bases. This CDR3 region has 18 residues. V trimming: 8 bases; J trimming: 1 base; junction bases outside the gene matches: 17. Germline V gene lookup returns CDR1 MDHEN and CDR2 SYDVKM. The CDR3 here is CASASPRGTGILQETQYF. The CDR3 region has the DNA TGTGCCAGCGCAAGCCCCCGGGGGACAGGGATCCTCCAAGAGACCCAGTACTTC. Full variable domain (missing parts from reference TRBV28 and TRBJ2-5): DVKVTQSSRYLVKRTGEKVFLECVQDMDHENMFWYRQDPGLGLRLIYFSYDVKMKEKGDIPEGYSVSREKKERFSLILESASTNQTSMYLCASASPRGTGILQETQYFGPGTRLLVL.

This rearrangement joins TRBV28 to TRBJ2-1; D may match TRBD1 or TRBD2 (6 bases each). Germline loops: CDR1 MDHEN, CDR2 SYDVKM. With 7 bases removed from V and 0 bases from J, the gap between germline ends came to 10 bases. CDR3 length: 14 amino acids. For the CDR3, the DNA is TGTGCCAGCACCGGAGGGGGCTCCTACAATGAGCAGTTCTTC. Translated: CASTGGGSYNEQFF.

Points on this clone: Additional DNA sequences in this sample encode the identical CDR3. The rearrangement joins TRBV18 to TRBJ1-1; D gene uncertain. This CDR3 has 13 amino acids. Looked up from germline, CDR1 is KGHSH and CDR2 is LQKENI. With 2 bases removed from V and 1 base from J, the gap between germline ends came to 5 bases. The CDR3 DNA follows: TGTGCCAGCTCACCATCCGGGAACACTGAAGCTTTCTTT. Protein: CASSPSGNTEAFF.

This clone was picked up one time. This chain joins TRBV2 and TRBJ1-5; the D gene is possibly TRBD1 (5 bases). Trimming left V 3 bases short and J 6 bases short, with 15 bases between. The CDR3 consists of 15 residues. Germline V gene lookup returns CDR1 SNHLY and CDR2 FYNNEI. The CDR3 here is CASSEGTPLGQPQHF. CDR3 coding DNA: TGTGCCAGCAGTGAGGGGACCCCCTTAGGTCAGCCCCAGCATTTT.

The gene calls are TRBV19 and TRBJ1-4, with unresolved D. The germline V gene encodes CDR1 LNHDA and CDR2 SQIVND (reference sequence). The CDR3 runs to 15 residues. V was clipped by 7 bases and J by 0 bases, with 12 bases between them. CDR3 in amino acids: CASKEHKSTNEKLFF. CDR3 nucleotide sequence: TGTGCCAGTAAGGAGCACAAGTCAACTAATGAAAAACTGTTTTTT.

The V call is TRBV7-2, the J call TRBJ1-5; D gene ambiguous. V lost 5 bases and J 5 bases, leaving 10 bases between the germline ends. CDR3 length: 13 amino acids. Germline V gene sequence: CDR1 SGHTA, CDR2 FQGNSA. The CDR3 loop is CASSLIFDQPQHF. DNA for the CDR3: TGTGCCAGCAGCCTCATTTTCGATCAGCCCCAGCATTTT.

V is TRBV9 and J is TRBJ1-2; no reliable D call. Germline V CDR1 and CDR2: SGDLS, YYNGEE. This CDR3 has 14 residues. V lost 3 bases to trimming and J lost 7 bases, with 16 bases between them. Here the CDR3 DNA reads TGTGCCAGCAGCGACGTAGGGTCCTCTCCTGGCTACACCTTC. Translation: CASSDVGSSPGYTF.

The chain recombines TRBV6-5 with TRBJ1-4; tentative D call: TRBD1 (5 bases). Germline CDR1 is MNHEY and CDR2 is SVGAGI. V lost 6 bases, J lost 8 bases, and 19 bases lay in between. The CDR3 is 15 amino acids. CDR3 sequence reads: CASRPRGHRGEKLFF. The CDR3 DNA reads TGTGCCAGCAGACCCCGGGGCCACCGAGGGGAAAAACTGTTTTTT.

This sequence joins TRBV25-1 and TRBJ2-7; D gene unclear. V lost 6 bases and J 3 bases, leaving 15 bases between the germline ends. Germline CDR1 and CDR2: MGHDK and SYGVNS. This CDR3 has 14 residues. CDR3 amino acids: CASSALDPFYEQYF. The CDR3 DNA reads as TGTGCCAGCAGCGCCCTTGACCCTTTCTACGAGCAGTACTTC.

V is TRBV29-1 and J is TRBJ2-5; 7 bases fit TRBD1. Unmatched junction bases numbered 6, after V lost 4 bases and J lost 4 bases. Per germline, CDR1 SQVTM and CDR2 ANQGSEA. The CDR3 extends over 13 amino acids. The CDR3 region has the DNA TGCAGCGTTGCGAGACAGGGTCGAGAGACCCAGTACTTC. Its protein is CSVARQGRETQYF.

The chain has TRBV7-9 and TRBJ1-2; D remains ambiguous. V was shortened by 0 bases and J by 3 bases, with 5 bases between the two germline ends. The CDR3 spans 13 residues. The V gene's germline CDR1 is SEHNR and CDR2 FQNEAQ (reference sequence). The CDR3 nucleotides read TGTGCCAGCAGCTTAGCGTTAGACTATGGCTACACCTTC. Protein: CASSLALDYGYTF.

CDR3 protein: CASSGGLVGNTIYF. Here the CDR3 DNA reads TGTGCCAGTAGCGGTGGTCTAGTAGGAAACACCATATATTTT. The gene calls are TRBV19 and TRBJ1-3; D uncertain. This CDR3 contains 14 residues. Germline CDR1 and CDR2: LNHDA and SQIVND (reference sequence). V was shortened by 6 bases and J by 4 bases, with 13 bases between the two germline ends.

This sequence joins TRBV6-5 and TRBJ1-2; TRBD1 might be the D (6 bases). The germline gives CDR1 MNHEY, CDR2 SVGAGI. The CDR3 has 15 residues. Trimming shortened V by 7 bases and J by 2 bases, and 17 bases separated the two germline ends. CDR3 residues: CASNPGGGPNYGYTF. The DNA for the CDR3 is TGTGCCAGCAACCCTGGAGGGGGGCCCAACTATGGCTACACCTTC.

The gene calls are TRBV30 and TRBJ2-7, with D hard to call. V lost 2 bases and J lost 7, with 12 bases in between. The CDR3 totals 12 residues. CDR1 GTSNPN and CDR2 SVGIG come from the germline V gene (reference sequence). The CDR3: CAWSSSGFEQYF. The CDR3 DNA reads as TGTGCCTGGAGTAGTTCCGGGTTTGAGCAGTACTTC.

This clone was counted only a few times. The rearrangement uses TRBV30 and TRBJ1-2, with 10 bases fitting TRBD1. Per germline, CDR1 GTSNPN and CDR2 SVGIG (reference sequence). Trimming took 3 bases from V and 4 from J; bases not matched to a gene: 2. The length of the CDR3 is 13 residues. The CDR3 is CAWRTGGVYGYTF. The CDR3 region has the DNA TGTGCCTGGAGGACAGGGGGCGTCTATGGCTACACCTTC.

The chain combines TRBV18 with TRBJ1-6; TRBD1 is a possible D gene (5 bases). The V end lost 2 bases, the J end lost 2 bases, and 7 bases lay between the germline ends. Germline CDR1 reads KGHSH; CDR2 reads LQKENI. The CDR3 extends over 15 amino acids. CDR3 region: CASSPRDAYNSPLHF. The CDR3 nucleotides are TGTGCCAGCTCACCAAGGGACGCCTATAATTCACCCCTCCACTTT. Drawing the rest from reference TRBV18 and TRBJ1-6, the complete variable domain is NAGVMQNPRHLVRRRGQEARLRCSPMKGHSHVYWYRQLPEEGLKFMVYLQKENIIDESGMPKERFSAEFPKEGPSILRIQQVVRGDSAAYFCASSPRDAYNSPLHFGNGTRLTVT.

V gene TRBV5-1 combines with J gene TRBJ2-3; D may be TRBD2 (5 bases). The germline gives CDR1 SGHRS, CDR2 YFSETQ. The length of the CDR3 is 17 residues. The V gene lost 2 bases and the J gene lost 2 bases, with 18 bases spanning the gap. The CDR3 sequence is CASSLPLPSGPTDTQYF. The CDR3 bases are TGCGCCAGCAGCTTACCCCTTCCCAGCGGACCCACAGATACGCAGTATTTT. Combining the CDR3 with reference TRBV5-1 and TRBJ2-3 gives the whole variable domain KAGVTQTPRYLIKTRGQQVTLSCSPISGHRSVSWYQQTPGQGLQFLFEYFSETQRNKGNFPGRFSGRQFSNSRSEMNVSTLELGDSALYLCASSLPLPSGPTDTQYFGPGTRLTVL.

This clone was seen only a few times. The V call is TRBV7-9, the J call TRBJ1-5; D gene ambiguous. Looked up from germline, CDR1 is SEHNR and CDR2 is FQNEAQ (reference sequence). V was clipped by 1 base and J by 9 bases, with 13 bases between them. The CDR3 extends over 14 amino acids. The CDR3 region is CASSLGAGKMPQHF. CDR3 DNA: TGTGCCAGCAGCTTAGGAGCGGGGAAGATGCCCCAGCATTTT. Full variable domain (missing parts from reference TRBV7-9 and TRBJ1-5): DTGVSQNPRHKITKRGQNVTFRCDPISEHNRLYWYRQTLGQGPEFLTYFQNEAQLEKSRLLSDRFSAERPKGSFSTLEIQRTEQGDSAMYLCASSLGAGKMPQHFGDGTRLSIL.

The CDR3 nucleotides are TGTGCCAGCAGCCAATCGTTGGACCGCTTGAACACTGAAGCTTTCTTT. It is translated as CASSQSLDRLNTEAFF. This chain connects TRBV16 to TRBJ1-1; no firm D call. Trimming left V 0 bases short and J 0 bases short, with 11 bases between. This CDR3 is 16 amino acids long. Germline V gene lookup returns CDR1 KGHSY and CDR2 FQNENV.

This clone has only a few counts. The chain's CDR3 is CASSAFTFRQGADYGYTF. Written as DNA, the CDR3 is TGCGCCAGCAGCGCTTTTACGTTCCGACAGGGGGCGGACTATGGCTACACCTTC. The chain carries TRBV5-1 and TRBJ1-2, with 10 bases that match TRBD1. CDR3 size: 18 residues. Germline assignment: CDR1 SGHRS and CDR2 YFSETQ. With V trimmed by 4 bases and J by 3 bases, 15 bases remained unmatched.

Only a few counts were recorded for this clone. The V and J genes are TRBV7-9 and TRBJ2-7; unclear D gene. CDR3 length: 14 amino acids. The germline V gene encodes CDR1 SEHNR and CDR2 FQNEAQ (reference sequence). V was cut by 3 bases and J by 6 bases, with 15 bases left in between. Here the CDR3 DNA reads TGTGCCAGCAGCTTCTCCCAGTATACGATCGAGCAGTACTTC. Amino acid sequence: CASSFSQYTIEQYF.